The 29 T cell receptor beta chains in this list originate from one sample, sequenced in a study of T-cell reconstitution after alpha-beta-depleted transplantation in children. The TCRbeta library incorporated unique molecular identifiers. MiXCR, applied by TCRdb to the PCR reads, yields one record per CDR3 protein. The repertoire holds under 750,000 distinct CDR3 sequences, under 25% seen once, with roughly 13% in the top ten. The sequencing used PBMCs, mostly from graft donor cells, collected 360 days after TCRalphabeta/CD19-depleted stem cell transplant. Source of these receptors: a boy less than two years old who had a stem cell transplant for acute myeloid leukemia, so the T cells may come from the graft donor.

The V and J genes are TRBV2 and TRBJ2-1; 10 positions agree with TRBD2. The CDR3 runs to 14 residues. CDR1 SNHLY and CDR2 FYNNEI come from the germline V gene. V trimming: 8 bases; J trimming: 9 bases; junction bases outside the gene matches: 10. The DNA for the CDR3 is TGTGCCAGCTGGGGACTAGCGCAAAACGGTGAGCAGTTCTTC. The encoded protein is CASWGLAQNGEQFF. Filled out from reference TRBV2 and TRBJ2-1, the complete variable domain reads EPEVTQTPSHQVTQMGQEVILRCVPISNHLYFYWYRQILGQKVEFLVSFYNNEISEKSEIFDDQFSVERPDGSNFTLKIRSTKLEDSAMYFCASWGLAQNGEQFFGPGTRLTVL.

The chain uses TRBV4-3 and TRBJ2-1, with 8 bases fitting TRBD2. J lost 10 bases, V lost 0 bases, and 8 bases had no gene match. CDR1 is LGHNA, CDR2 YSLEER, per germline. The length of the CDR3 is 15 residues. The CDR3 spells CASSQEGGLEEEQFF. Here the CDR3 DNA reads TGCGCCAGCAGCCAAGAGGGGGGACTAGAGGAGGAGCAGTTCTTC.

The V call is TRBV4-3, the J call TRBJ2-3; TRBD1 matches 12 bases. Germline loops: CDR1 LGHNA, CDR2 YSLEER. The CDR3 is 17 residues long. J was trimmed by 4 bases and V by 2 bases; bases with no gene match: 7. DNA for the CDR3: TGCGCCAGCAGCCAATGGGACAGGGGGCCAGGGTCAGATACGCAGTATTTT. Translation gives CASSQWDRGPGSDTQYF.

V gene TRBV6-6 combines with J gene TRBJ2-7; a weak D match, TRBD1 (6 bases). Trimming pared 2 bases from V and 7 bases from J, leaving 12 bases between. Germline loops: CDR1 MNHNY, CDR2 SVGAGI (reference sequence). CDR3 size: 13 residues. The DNA of the CDR3 is TGTGCCAGCAGTTACCCACAGGGTAATGAGCAGTACTTC. Its protein product is CASSYPQGNEQYF.

This clonotype showed up many times. The CDR3 DNA reads as TGCAGTGCTAGAGACCCTTACAATGAGCAGTTCTTC. Protein sequence: CSARDPYNEQFF. The V and J genes are TRBV20-1 and TRBJ2-1; no clear D gene. CDR1 and CDR2 from the germline V gene are DFQATT and SNEGSKA (reference sequence). V lost 0 bases, J lost 4 bases, and 4 bases lay in between. The CDR3 loop spans 12 amino acids.

This clonotype was seen many times. This rearrangement joins TRBV7-2 to TRBJ2-6; D remains ambiguous. Looked up from germline, CDR1 is SGHTA and CDR2 is FQGNSA. The V end was cut by 3 bases, the J end by 0 bases, with 3 bases between. This CDR3 comprises 14 residues. The DNA of the CDR3 is TGTGCCAGCAGCTTCATCTCTGGGGCCAACGTCCTGACTTTC. Translated, it gives CASSFISGANVLTF.

The chain uses TRBV7-3 and TRBJ2-3; maybe TRBD2 (5 bases). Trimming stripped 2 bases from V and 1 base from J, with 10 bases between. The CDR3 totals 15 residues. Germline-derived CDR1 and CDR2 are SGHTA and FQGTGA. CDR3 in amino acids: CASSLEFGGTDTQYF. The CDR3 nucleotides are TGTGCCAGCAGCTTAGAGTTCGGGGGCACAGATACGCAGTATTTT.

This clonotype was counted ten times or more. The CDR3 DNA sequence: TGCAGCGTTGTTAGGTTGGACACTGAAGCTTTCTTT. The encoded protein is CSVVRLDTEAFF. V is TRBV29-1 and J is TRBJ1-1; D gene uncertain. The CDR3 sequence is 12 residues long. The germline CDR1 and CDR2 sequences are SQVTM and ANQGSEA. The germline V and J ends were trimmed by 4 bases and 3 bases, with 9 bases remaining between them.

The chain combines TRBV12-3 or TRBV12-4 with TRBJ1-2; unclear D gene. The CDR3 has 12 amino acids. V was shortened by 7 bases and J by 4 bases, with 10 bases between the two germline ends. CDR3 sequence reads: CASTLRRYGYTF. Written as DNA, the CDR3 is TGTGCCAGCACCCTACGCCGCTATGGCTACACCTTC.

This chain connects TRBV3-1 to TRBJ2-3, with D hard to call. CDR1 and CDR2 (germline): LGHDT, YNNKEL (reference sequence). V shed 10 bases and J shed 7 bases, with 15 bases lying between them. The CDR3 has 12 amino acids. CDR3 in amino acids: CAICLPRYTQYF. For the CDR3, the DNA is TGTGCCATCTGCCTACCAAGGTATACGCAGTATTTT.

The chain joins TRBV20-1 to TRBJ2-7; D unclear. CDR1 DFQATT and CDR2 SNEGSKA come from the germline V gene (reference sequence). CDR3 length: 15 residues. V was cut by 0 bases and J by 3 bases, with 15 bases left in between. The CDR3: CSARDPSLVIYEQYF. The CDR3 coding sequence is TGCAGTGCTAGAGACCCCAGTCTAGTTATCTACGAGCAGTACTTC.

This clonotype has a count of ten or more. V usage is TRBV29-1 and J usage is TRBJ2-2; tentative D call: TRBD1 (6 bases). The germline gives CDR1 SQVTM, CDR2 ANQGSEA. The CDR3 extends over 14 amino acids. V was trimmed by 6 bases and J by 3 bases, leaving 14 bases between them. The CDR3 sequence is CSVWGRGDTGELFF. CDR3 DNA sequence: TGCAGCGTCTGGGGCAGGGGAGACACCGGGGAGCTGTTTTTT.

CDR3 residues: CASSVNPQVHNYEQYF. CDR3 sequence (DNA): TGTGCCAGCAGCGTTAACCCTCAGGTCCACAACTACGAGCAGTACTTC. The V and J genes are TRBV7-2 and TRBJ2-7; unclear D gene. The CDR3 covers 16 residues. The V and J ends lost 5 bases and 3 bases respectively, with 20 bases between them. The germline V gene has CDR1 SGHTA and CDR2 FQGNSA.

The rearrangement uses TRBV13 and TRBJ2-5; D call uncertain. V lost 4 bases and J 3 bases, leaving 15 bases between the germline ends. Germline CDR1 is PRHDT and CDR2 is FYEKMQ (reference sequence). The CDR3 runs 15 residues. CDR3 loop: CASSSLLDWEETQYF. CDR3 DNA: TGTGCCAGCAGCTCCCTACTCGACTGGGAAGAGACCCAGTACTTC.

The CDR3 spells CSARPLVGSYEQYF. Here the CDR3 DNA reads TGCAGTGCTAGGCCCCTCGTGGGCTCCTACGAGCAGTACTTC. The chain recombines TRBV20-1 with TRBJ2-7; D is ambiguous. The ends were cut back, 3 bases at V and 0 bases at J, with 12 bases in the middle. The germline CDR1 and CDR2 sequences are DFQATT and SNEGSKA (reference sequence). The CDR3 has 14 residues.

This clonotype was found many times. The chain carries TRBV25-1 and TRBJ1-4; D gene ambiguous. The CDR3 has 11 residues. CDR1 and CDR2 (germline): MGHDK, SYGVNS. V was shortened by 6 bases and J by 8 bases, with 7 bases between the two germline ends. Here the CDR3 reads CASSGGEKLFF. CDR3 DNA sequence: TGTGCCAGCAGCGGAGGGGAAAAACTGTTTTTT.

This clonotype was observed many times. This rearrangement joins TRBV25-1 to TRBJ2-2; D unclear. V lost 3 bases and J 6 bases, leaving 2 bases between the germline ends. CDR1 is MGHDK, CDR2 SYGVNS, per germline. The CDR3 has 11 residues. The CDR3 DNA follows: TGTGCCAGCAGTGAGGCCGGGGAGCTGTTTTTT. It specifies CASSEAGELFF.

The chain employs TRBV20-1 and TRBJ1-1; D remains ambiguous. Germline CDR1 is DFQATT and CDR2 is SNEGSKA (reference sequence). The CDR3 covers 13 residues. V lost 3 bases to trimming and J lost 3 bases, with 11 bases between them. The CDR3 loop is CSASGTSYTEAFF. In DNA, the CDR3 is TGCAGTGCTAGCGGCACGAGCTACACTGAAGCTTTCTTT.

This clonotype was detected many times. This sequence joins TRBV20-1 and TRBJ2-3; 7 bases are a match to TRBD2. V gave up 6 bases and J gave up 2 bases; unmatched junction bases: 8. CDR1 and CDR2 from the germline V gene are DFQATT and SNEGSKA (reference sequence). The CDR3 consists of 14 residues. The CDR3 region has the DNA TGCAGTGCCTCGGGACTATTCGACACAGATACGCAGTATTTT. It codes for CSASGLFDTDTQYF.

Only a few counts were recorded for this clonotype. This chain uses TRBV20-1 with TRBJ1-2; 7 bases match TRBD1. V shed 5 bases, J shed 4 bases, and the junction held 7 bases outside the gene matches. The CDR3 length is 13 residues. Germline values: CDR1 DFQATT, CDR2 SNEGSKA (reference sequence). The CDR3 DNA is TGCAGTGCTGAACCTGGGACAGTCTATGGCTACACCTTC. Its translation: CSAEPGTVYGYTF.

This clonotype came up a few times. V usage is TRBV9 and J usage is TRBJ2-1; D is unclear. V was trimmed by 1 base and J by 5 bases, leaving 7 bases between them. The CDR3 has 13 residues. The germline CDR1 and CDR2 sequences are SGDLS and YYNGEE. CDR3 bases: TGTGCCAGCAGCGTACAAACGCACAATGAGCAGTTCTTC. Protein sequence: CASSVQTHNEQFF.

The chain recombines TRBV15 with TRBJ2-7, with TRBD1 matching 7 bases. There are 14 residues in the CDR3. CDR1 LNHNV and CDR2 YYDKDF come from the germline V gene (reference sequence). V shed 0 bases and J 5 bases; nucleotides not matched to a gene: 4. The CDR3 region has the DNA TGTGCCACCAGCAGAGACAGGGGGATGGACGAGCAGTACTTC. Its protein product is CATSRDRGMDEQYF.

The table lists this clonotype with a few counts. In DNA form, the CDR3 reads TGCAGTGCTAGAAGGGCTAGCGGGGGGGCAGATACGCAGTATTTT. Amino acid sequence: CSARRASGGADTQYF. V and J are TRBV20-1 and TRBJ2-3; TRBD2 matches 12 bases. Per the germline V gene, CDR1 is DFQATT and CDR2 is SNEGSKA (reference sequence). CDR3 length: 15 residues. J was trimmed by 4 bases and V by 2 bases; bases with no gene match: 4.

This clonotype was observed a handful of times. The gene calls are TRBV5-1 and TRBJ2-1; no definite D call. Trimming pared 4 bases from V and 10 bases from J, leaving 15 bases between. The germline CDR1 and CDR2 sequences are SGHRS and YFSETQ. This CDR3 has 13 residues. The CDR3 sequence is CASSLDDLPEQFF. CDR3 nucleotides: TGCGCCAGCAGCCTGGACGATCTCCCCGAGCAGTTCTTC.

This clonotype was found many times. The rearrangement links TRBV20-1 to TRBJ2-2; D remains unclear. CDR3 length: 13 amino acids. Deletions cut 0 bases from V and 8 bases from J, with 10 bases between. CDR1 and CDR2 from the germline V gene are DFQATT and SNEGSKA (reference sequence). The CDR3 DNA sequence: TGCAGTGCTAGAGATCGAGTGTTGGGGGAGCTGTTTTTT. Residues: CSARDRVLGELFF.

The genes are TRBV4-2 and TRBJ1-2; no reliable D call. The CDR3 spans 14 residues. The germline V and J ends were trimmed by 4 bases and 5 bases, with 14 bases remaining between them. Looked up from germline, CDR1 is LGHNA and CDR2 is YNFKEQ. This chain's CDR3 is CASSREEPVYGYTF. CDR3 DNA sequence: TGTGCCAGCAGCCGGGAGGAACCCGTATATGGCTACACCTTC.

This clonotype was detected ten times or more. DNA for the CDR3: TGTGCCAGCAGCTTAGGTCAGGGGGCCGACGAGCAGTACTTC. This gives the protein CASSLGQGADEQYF. J is TRBJ2-7 and V is TRBV7-2, with 8 bases lining up with TRBD1. Germline V gene data show CDR1 as SGHTA and CDR2 as FQGNSA. V was pared by 1 base and J by 5 bases, with 4 bases of the junction left unmatched. This CDR3 comprises 14 residues.

The gene calls are TRBV12-3 or TRBV12-4 and TRBJ1-1; TRBD1 agrees at 11 bases. The CDR3 has 15 residues. The V gene end was trimmed by 10 bases and the J gene end by 3 bases; junction bases not matched to a gene: 10. Here the CDR3 DNA reads TGTGCCACGGGACAGGGGGTATCAGCGTACACTGAAGCTTTCTTT. Translated: CATGQGVSAYTEAFF.

This clonotype was seen many times. The chain joins TRBV12-3 or TRBV12-4 to TRBJ2-5, with TRBD2 identical over 11 bases. Trimming cost V 4 bases and J 5 bases; bases outside gene matches: 12. The CDR3 contains 17 residues. In DNA, the CDR3 is TGTGCCAGCAGTTCGACCCATACTAGCGGGGGTGTGGAGACCCAGTACTTC. Translating it yields CASSSTHTSGGVETQYF.